The 25 T cell receptor beta chains reported below all come from one sample, sequenced in a study of post-analysis software for immune sequencing data. No antigens are known for them. Broader study findings: A handful of TRBV segments were significantly more frequent in patients than in controls. TRBV5-6, TRBV5-1 and TRBV20-1 were among these segments.

Libraries were made from TCR beta cDNA, and they carried unique molecular identifiers. TCRdb passed the PCR reads through MiXCR, listing each CDR3 protein once. Among 550,000 to 700,000 distinct CDR3 sequences listed, 44% were seen once. The specimen was blood. These receptors were taken from a girl between 10 and 17 years old with multiple sclerosis.

This chain joins TRBV29-1 and TRBJ1-2; D possibly corresponds to TRBD1 (6 bases). Germline lookup yields CDR1 SQVTM and CDR2 ANQGSEA. The CDR3 sequence is 18 residues long. The V gene lost 7 bases and the J gene lost 0 bases, with 27 bases spanning the gap. CDR3 coding DNA: TGCAGCGCTCGTAAGTGGACAGCTAGGCGCAACCCTAACTATGGCTACACCTTC. Its protein is CSARKWTARRNPNYGYTF.

This chain links TRBV12-3 or TRBV12-4 with TRBJ1-5; no clear D. The ends were cut back, 5 bases at V and 0 bases at J, with 32 bases in the middle. The CDR3 contains 22 residues. The CDR3 DNA reads TGTGCCAGCAGTCCTTTCCCAAGACTCACTAAAGCGGGCCTCTATAGCAATCAGCCCCAGCATTTT. It yields the protein CASSPFPRLTKAGLYSNQPQHF.

The rearrangement joins TRBV30 to TRBJ1-2, with TRBD1 matching over 9 bases. This CDR3 region has 14 residues. Germline V gene lookup returns CDR1 GTSNPN and CDR2 SVGIG (reference sequence). The trim removed 1 base at V and 5 bases at J, leaving 5 bases unmatched. The DNA of the CDR3 is TGTGCCTGGAGTGCCCCGGGACAGGGATATGGCTACACCTTC. Its translation is CAWSAPGQGYGYTF.

V usage is TRBV25-1 and J usage is TRBJ2-7; D may be TRBD2 (6 bases). CDR1 MGHDK and CDR2 SYGVNS come from the germline V gene. This CDR3 is built from 14 residues. Between the trimmed V and J ends, which lost 7 bases and 7 bases, there was a span of 20 bases. CDR3: CASNGGDRPGEQYF. CDR3 bases: TGTGCCAGCAACGGAGGGGATCGACCGGGAGAGCAGTACTTC.

In nucleotides, the CDR3 is TGTGCCACCCCAGACTATTTCAGGGCCTCGAACTATGGCTACACCTTC. Translation gives CATPDYFRASNYGYTF. This chain joins TRBV21-1 and TRBJ1-2. TRBV21-1 is given as a pseudogene. The CDR3 length is 16 residues.

The sample holds one count of this clonotype. The chain uses TRBV5-1 and TRBJ1-1; TRBD1 is a possible D gene (6 bases). The CDR3 contains 15 residues. Per the germline V gene, CDR1 is SGHRS and CDR2 is YFSETQ. Between the trimmed V and J ends, which lost 3 bases and 4 bases, there was a span of 16 bases. CDR3 in amino acids: CASSYHRAGGTEAFF. CDR3 DNA sequence: TGCGCCAGCAGCTACCACAGGGCGGGTGGCACTGAAGCTTTCTTT.

The chain recombines TRBV29-1 with TRBJ2-3, with TRBD1 as a possible D gene (5 bases). The CDR3 has 11 amino acids. Germline assignment: CDR1 SQVTM and CDR2 ANQGSEA. Trimming took 6 bases from V and 6 from J, leaving 10 bases between them. CDR3 region: CSVKGPDTQYF. The CDR3 DNA reads TGCAGCGTCAAGGGGCCGGATACGCAGTATTTT.

Only a few counts were recorded for this clonotype. The J gene is TRBJ2-1, the V gene TRBV4-1; weak D call: TRBD2 (6 bases). The CDR3 extends over 16 amino acids. V gave up 1 base and J gave up 0 bases, with 10 bases separating them. Germline CDR1 reads MGHRA; CDR2 reads YSYEKL. As DNA, the CDR3 is TGCGCCAGCAGCCAAGGGGCGGGGAGCTCCTACAATGAGCAGTTCTTC. This sequence encodes CASSQGAGSSYNEQFF.

The chain recombines TRBV5-1 with TRBJ2-3, with 11 nucleotides matching TRBD2. J gave up 2 bases and V 0 bases, and 5 bases lay outside the gene matches. The CDR3 loop spans 17 amino acids. CDR1 is SGHRS, CDR2 YFSETQ, per germline. This chain's CDR3 is CASSLGPSGGYTDTQYF. DNA of the CDR3: TGCGCCAGCAGCTTGGGCCCTAGCGGGGGGTACACAGATACGCAGTATTTT. Variable domain in full (rest from reference TRBV5-1 and TRBJ2-3): KAGVTQTPRYLIKTRGQQVTLSCSPISGHRSVSWYQQTPGQGLQFLFEYFSETQRNKGNFPGRFSGRQFSNSRSEMNVSTLELGDSALYLCASSLGPSGGYTDTQYFGPGTRLTVL.

This chain connects TRBV5-6 to TRBJ2-7, with a possible D match to TRBD2 (6 bases). The CDR3 has 16 residues. Germline assignment: CDR1 SGHDT and CDR2 YYEEEE. V lost 2 bases to trimming and J lost 4 bases, with 19 bases between them. Here the CDR3 reads CASSFLLGGGRYEQYF. The DNA of the CDR3 is TGTGCCAGCAGCTTCCTCCTAGGTGGGGGGAGGTACGAGCAGTACTTC.

The chain employs TRBV20-1 and TRBJ2-5; D ambiguous. CDR1 and CDR2 (germline): DFQATT, SNEGSKA (reference sequence). Trimming removed 0 bases at V and 5 bases at J, with 7 bases between. The CDR3 has 12 residues. The CDR3 DNA reads as TGCAGTGCTAGAGATGTGTTGGAGACCCAGTACTTC. The encoded protein is CSARDVLETQYF.

The gene calls are TRBV27 and TRBJ1-5, with D hard to call. Trimming stripped 0 bases from V and 1 base from J, with 7 bases between. CDR1 is MNHEY, CDR2 SMNVEV, per germline (reference sequence). The CDR3 loop spans 15 amino acids. The CDR3 DNA follows: TGTGCCAGCAGTTTATCGGCGGGGAGCAATCAGCCCCAGCATTTT. Translating it yields CASSLSAGSNQPQHF.

The chain carries TRBV3-1 and TRBJ2-1; TRBD1 agrees at 11 bases. Per germline, CDR1 LGHDT and CDR2 YNNKEL (reference sequence). The ends lost 4 bases at V and 4 bases at J; junction bases unmatched: 3. CDR3 length: 15 amino acids. The CDR3, as DNA: TGTGCCAGCAGCCCGGGACAGGGGGGGTACAATGAGCAGTTCTTC. It yields the protein CASSPGQGGYNEQFF.

The chain carries TRBV29-1 and TRBJ2-1, with D hard to call. The CDR3 extends over 13 amino acids. Trimming took 5 bases from V and 2 from J, leaving 10 bases between them. Germline values: CDR1 SQVTM, CDR2 ANQGSEA. The CDR3 sequence is CSVCKTAYNEQFF. The CDR3 DNA reads TGCAGCGTTTGTAAGACTGCCTACAATGAGCAGTTCTTC.

V usage is TRBV4-1 and J usage is TRBJ1-5, with D possibly TRBD1 on 5 matching bases. Germline V gene data show CDR1 as MGHRA and CDR2 as YSYEKL. The CDR3 contains 13 residues. V lost 2 bases and J lost 7, with 9 bases in between. CDR3 nucleotide sequence: TGCGCCAGCAGCCAATCCAGGGAACAGCCCCAGCATTTT. Translating it yields CASSQSREQPQHF.

Only a few counts were recorded for this clonotype. The chain employs TRBV29-1 and TRBJ2-3; D uncertain. This CDR3 is 12 amino acids long. The germline gives CDR1 SQVTM, CDR2 ANQGSEA. The V and J ends lost 1 base and 9 bases respectively, with 11 bases between them. The CDR3, as DNA: TGCAGCGTTGAAGTGAACCCTTTAACGCAGTATTTT. It encodes CSVEVNPLTQYF.

The chain uses TRBV12-3 or TRBV12-4 and TRBJ1-2, with TRBD1 matching over 8 bases. CDR3 length: 17 amino acids. The J segment lost 1 base and the V segment lost 7 bases, leaving 14 bases of the junction unmatched. CDR3 sequence reads: CASTLAGGGGNNYGYTF. CDR3 sequence (DNA): TGTGCCAGCACCTTGGCAGGGGGCGGAGGAAATAACTATGGCTACACCTTC.

The rearrangement uses TRBV4-1 and TRBJ1-5; no reliable D call. Trimming removed 1 base from V and 6 bases from J, with 13 bases in between. The CDR3 totals 15 residues. Germline V lookup: CDR1 MGHRA, CDR2 YSYEKL. This CDR3 is CASSQVRAAGQPQHF. CDR3 nucleotide sequence: TGCGCCAGCAGCCAAGTAAGGGCAGCGGGTCAGCCCCAGCATTTT.

The V and J genes are TRBV20-1 and TRBJ2-3; 8 bases are shared with TRBD2. CDR1 DFQATT and CDR2 SNEGSKA come from the germline V gene (reference sequence). The CDR3 consists of 16 residues. The trim removed 4 bases at V and 0 bases at J, leaving 9 bases unmatched. CDR3 in amino acids: CSAISGGPYSTDTQYF. DNA for the CDR3: TGCAGTGCTATCAGCGGGGGCCCCTATAGCACAGATACGCAGTATTTT.

This clonotype was counted a few times. The V call is TRBV10-3, the J call TRBJ1-6; TRBD1 matches at 7 bases. Per the germline V gene, CDR1 is ENHRY and CDR2 is SYGVKD. This CDR3 is 14 amino acids long. V lost 10 bases and J lost 7; bases outside the gene matches: 10. The CDR3: CATGWGQYNSPLHF. The CDR3 DNA is TGTGCCACCGGATGGGGACAGTACAATTCACCCCTCCACTTT.

The chain employs TRBV5-5 and TRBJ2-3; TRBD1 matches 10 bases. The CDR3 loop spans 15 amino acids. Germline-derived CDR1 and CDR2 are SGHKS and YYEKEE (reference sequence). Germline trimming cut 4 bases from V and 1 base from J; bases unmatched to any gene: 3. The CDR3 is CASSTGQGRTDTQYF. CDR3 nucleotides: TGTGCCAGCAGCACGGGACAGGGGCGCACAGATACGCAGTATTTT.

This clonotype has more than one count but fewer than ten. The V call is TRBV29-1, the J call TRBJ2-3, with a tentative D call TRBD2 (6 bases). V gave up 2 bases and J gave up 4 bases, with 13 bases separating them. Germline V CDR1 and CDR2: SQVTM, ANQGSEA. This CDR3 region has 14 residues. CDR3 protein: CSVESGRGADTQYF. In nucleotides, the CDR3 is TGCAGCGTTGAATCCGGGCGGGGTGCAGATACGCAGTATTTT.

The chain links TRBV7-9 to TRBJ1-1; weak D call: TRBD1 (5 bases). V lost 5 bases and J lost 4, with 14 bases in between. The CDR3 has 14 amino acids. Germline V gene lookup returns CDR1 SEHNR and CDR2 FQNEAQ (reference sequence). The CDR3 here is CASSRQSPCTEAFF. DNA for the CDR3: TGTGCCAGCAGCCGACAGTCCCCTTGCACTGAAGCTTTCTTT.

A few counts support this clonotype. V gene TRBV20-1 combines with J gene TRBJ2-7; the D gene could be TRBD1 or TRBD2 (6 bases each). The CDR3 is 15 residues long. The V gene's germline CDR1 is DFQATT and CDR2 SNEGSKA (reference sequence). The germline V and J ends were trimmed by 0 bases and 4 bases, with 16 bases remaining between them. CDR3 coding DNA: TGCAGTGCTAGAGATTCTGAGGGGGGCGAGTACGAGCAGTACTTC. Translation: CSARDSEGGEYEQYF.

This clonotype has a handful of counts. V usage is TRBV3-1 and J usage is TRBJ1-6; TRBD1 matches 11 bases. This CDR3 has 16 residues. Germline V CDR1 and CDR2: LGHDT, YNNKEL (reference sequence). Losses at the gene ends were 1 base for V and 9 bases for J; bases not matched to a gene: 5. The CDR3 loop is CASSQGGTGGSSPLHF. The CDR3, as DNA: TGTGCCAGCAGCCAAGGCGGGACAGGGGGAAGTTCACCCCTCCACTTT.